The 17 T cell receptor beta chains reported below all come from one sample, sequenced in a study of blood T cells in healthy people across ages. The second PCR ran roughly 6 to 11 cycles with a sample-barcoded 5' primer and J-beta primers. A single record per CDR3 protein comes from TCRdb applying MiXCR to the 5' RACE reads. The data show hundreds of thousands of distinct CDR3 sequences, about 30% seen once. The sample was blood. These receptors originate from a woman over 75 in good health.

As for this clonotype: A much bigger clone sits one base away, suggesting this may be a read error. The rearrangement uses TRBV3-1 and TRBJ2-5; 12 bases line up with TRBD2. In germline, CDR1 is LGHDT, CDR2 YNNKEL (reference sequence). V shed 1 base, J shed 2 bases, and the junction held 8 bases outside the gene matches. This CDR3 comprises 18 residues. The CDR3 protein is CASSQASLAGGPQETQYF. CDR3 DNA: TGTGCCAGCAGCCAAGCAAGTCTAGCGGGGGGGCCACAAGAGACCCAGTACTTC.

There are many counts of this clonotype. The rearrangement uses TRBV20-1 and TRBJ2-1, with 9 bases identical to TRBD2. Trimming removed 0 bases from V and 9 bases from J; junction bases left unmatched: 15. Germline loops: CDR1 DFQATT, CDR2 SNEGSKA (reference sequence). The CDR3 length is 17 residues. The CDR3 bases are TGCAGTGCTAGAGATCAGTTAGGGCGGGGGGGCCAGGGTGAGCAGTTCTTC. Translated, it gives CSARDQLGRGGQGEQFF.

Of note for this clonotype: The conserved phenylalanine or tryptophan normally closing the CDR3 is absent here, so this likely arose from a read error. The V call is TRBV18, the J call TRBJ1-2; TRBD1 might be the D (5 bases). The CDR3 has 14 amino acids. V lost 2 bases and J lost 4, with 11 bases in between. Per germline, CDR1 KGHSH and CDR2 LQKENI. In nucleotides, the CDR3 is TGTGCCAGCTCACCAGGCCCGGACACCTATGGCTACACCGTC. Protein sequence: CASSPGPDTYGYTV.

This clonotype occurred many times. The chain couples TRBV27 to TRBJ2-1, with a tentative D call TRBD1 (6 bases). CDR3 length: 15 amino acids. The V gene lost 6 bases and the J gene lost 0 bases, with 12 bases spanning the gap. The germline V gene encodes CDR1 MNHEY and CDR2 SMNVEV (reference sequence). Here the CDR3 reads CASRGDRFSYNEQFF. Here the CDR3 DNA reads TGTGCCAGCAGAGGAGACAGGTTCTCCTACAATGAGCAGTTCTTC.

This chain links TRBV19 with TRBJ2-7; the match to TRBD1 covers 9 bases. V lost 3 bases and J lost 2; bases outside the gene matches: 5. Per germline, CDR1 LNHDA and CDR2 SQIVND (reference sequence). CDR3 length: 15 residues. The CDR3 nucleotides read TGTGCCAGTAGTATCCCCGGGACAGGGACCTACGAGCAGTACTTC. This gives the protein CASSIPGTGTYEQYF.

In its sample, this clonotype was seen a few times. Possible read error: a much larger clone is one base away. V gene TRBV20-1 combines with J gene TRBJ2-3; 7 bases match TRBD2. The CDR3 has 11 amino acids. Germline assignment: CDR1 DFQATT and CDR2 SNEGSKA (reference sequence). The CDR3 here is CRAAPAGRQYF. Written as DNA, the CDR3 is TGCAGGGCCGCGCCAGCGGGGAGGCAGTATTTT.

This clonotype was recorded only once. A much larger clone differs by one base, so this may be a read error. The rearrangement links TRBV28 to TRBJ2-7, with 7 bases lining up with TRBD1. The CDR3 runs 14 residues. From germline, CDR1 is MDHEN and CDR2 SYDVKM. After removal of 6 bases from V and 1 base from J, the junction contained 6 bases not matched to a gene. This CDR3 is CASRRQGRSYEQYF. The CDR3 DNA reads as TGTGCCAGCAGACGACAGGGACGTTCCTACGAGCAGTACTTC.

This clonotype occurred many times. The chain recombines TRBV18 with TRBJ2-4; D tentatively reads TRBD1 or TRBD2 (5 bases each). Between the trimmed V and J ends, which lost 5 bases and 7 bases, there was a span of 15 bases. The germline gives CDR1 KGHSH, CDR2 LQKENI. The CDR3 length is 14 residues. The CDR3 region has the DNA TGTGCCAGCTCATCCTCAAGGGGCGGGAACATTCAGTACTTC. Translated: CASSSSRGGNIQYF.

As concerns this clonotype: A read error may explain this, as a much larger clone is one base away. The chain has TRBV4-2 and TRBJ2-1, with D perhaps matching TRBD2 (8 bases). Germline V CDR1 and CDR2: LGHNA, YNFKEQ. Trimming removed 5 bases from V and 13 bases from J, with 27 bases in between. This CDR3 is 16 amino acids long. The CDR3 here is CASSTGGGLGAETQFF. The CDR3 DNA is TGTGCCAGCAGCACGGGAGGGGGCCTGGGCGCAGAGACCCAGTTCTTC.

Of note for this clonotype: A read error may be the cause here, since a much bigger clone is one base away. CDR3 amino acids: CAVHRAPYEQFF. The CDR3 coding sequence is TGTGCCGTCCACAGGGCACCCTACGAGCAGTTCTTC. The chain combines TRBV28 with TRBJ2-1; a possible D gene is TRBD1 (6 bases). Germline values: CDR1 MDHEN, CDR2 SYDVKM. This CDR3 contains 12 residues. V lost 11 bases to trimming and J lost 10 bases, with 18 bases between them.

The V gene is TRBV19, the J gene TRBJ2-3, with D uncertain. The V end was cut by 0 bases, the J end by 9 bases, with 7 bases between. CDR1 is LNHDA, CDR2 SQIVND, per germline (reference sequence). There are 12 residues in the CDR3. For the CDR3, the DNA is TGTGCCAGTAGTATAGAGCCGCCAACGCAGTATTTT. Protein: CASSIEPPTQYF.

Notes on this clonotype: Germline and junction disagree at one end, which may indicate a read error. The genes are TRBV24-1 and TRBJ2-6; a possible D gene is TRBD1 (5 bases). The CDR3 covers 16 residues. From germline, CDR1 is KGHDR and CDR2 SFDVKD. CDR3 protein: CATSDFTGPGANVRTF. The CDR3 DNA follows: TGTGCCACCAGTGATTTCACAGGTCCAGGCGCCAACGTCCGGACTTTC.

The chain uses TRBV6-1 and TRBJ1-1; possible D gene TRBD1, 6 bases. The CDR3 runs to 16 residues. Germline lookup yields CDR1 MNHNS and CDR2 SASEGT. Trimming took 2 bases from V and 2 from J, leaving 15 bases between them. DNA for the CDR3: TGTGCCAGCAGTGAACCTTTAGGCAGGGGCAACACTGAAGCTTTCTTT. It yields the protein CASSEPLGRGNTEAFF.

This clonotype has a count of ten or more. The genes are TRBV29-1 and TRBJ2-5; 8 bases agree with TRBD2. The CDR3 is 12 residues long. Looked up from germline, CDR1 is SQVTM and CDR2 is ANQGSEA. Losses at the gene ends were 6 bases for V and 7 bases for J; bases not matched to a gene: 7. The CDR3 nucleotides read TGCAGCGTCGCCGGGGGGGCCGGGACCCAGTACTTC. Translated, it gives CSVAGGAGTQYF.

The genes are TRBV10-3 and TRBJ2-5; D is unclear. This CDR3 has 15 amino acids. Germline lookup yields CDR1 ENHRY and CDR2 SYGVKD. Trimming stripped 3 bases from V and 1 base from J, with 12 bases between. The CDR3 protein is CAISDVTVGQETQYF. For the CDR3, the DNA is TGTGCCATCAGTGATGTCACGGTAGGCCAAGAGACCCAGTACTTC.

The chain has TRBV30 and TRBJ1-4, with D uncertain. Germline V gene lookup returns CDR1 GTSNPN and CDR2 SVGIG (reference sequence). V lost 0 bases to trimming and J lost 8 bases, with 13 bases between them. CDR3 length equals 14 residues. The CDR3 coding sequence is TGTGCCTGGAGTGTTATGGGTGTCGGCGAAAAACTGTTTTTT. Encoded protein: CAWSVMGVGEKLFF.

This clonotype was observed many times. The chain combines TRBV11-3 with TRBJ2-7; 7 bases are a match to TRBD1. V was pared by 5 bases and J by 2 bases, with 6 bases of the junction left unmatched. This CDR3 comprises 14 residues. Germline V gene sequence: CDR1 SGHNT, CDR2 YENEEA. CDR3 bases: TGTGCCAGCAGCCATACAGGGGCCCCCTACGAGCAGTACTTC. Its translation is CASSHTGAPYEQYF.